This T cell receptor beta chain was identified during a study of blood T cells in healthy people across ages. Using a J-beta primer mix together with a sample-barcoded 5' primer, a second PCR was run for about 6 to 11 cycles. Each TCR beta cDNA got a 12-nucleotide random molecular identifier. Each CDR3 protein is one row after TCRdb ran MiXCR on the 5' RACE reads. The profile covers approximately 800,000 distinct CDR3 sequences, with under 40% appearing a single time and 10% to 15% taken by the ten largest. The CDR3 has 13 amino acids. Trimming removed 3 bases at V and 5 bases at J, with 11 bases between. This clonotype has more than one count but fewer than ten.

Sample: blood. The receptor comes from a man aged 18-30 years in good health. This chain joins TRBV12-3 or TRBV12-4 and TRBJ2-7, with D perhaps TRBD2 (5 bases). CDR3 sequence: CASSLGETDEQYF. The CDR3 DNA follows: TGTGCCAGCAGTTTGGGAGAGACCGACGAGCAGTACTTC.